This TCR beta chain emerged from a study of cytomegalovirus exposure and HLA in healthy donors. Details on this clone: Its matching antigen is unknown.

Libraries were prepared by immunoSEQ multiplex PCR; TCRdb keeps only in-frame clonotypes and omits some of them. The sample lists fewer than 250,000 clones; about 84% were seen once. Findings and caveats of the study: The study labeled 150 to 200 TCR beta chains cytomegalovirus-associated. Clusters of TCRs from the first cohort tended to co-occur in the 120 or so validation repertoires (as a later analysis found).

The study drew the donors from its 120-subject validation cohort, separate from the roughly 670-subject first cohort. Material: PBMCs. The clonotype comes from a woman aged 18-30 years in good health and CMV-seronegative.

Here the CDR3 DNA reads TGTGCCAGCAGCACCTATGGACAGGGGACGCAGTATTTT. It encodes CASSTYGQGTQYF. The V call is TRBV9, the J call TRBJ2-3; TRBD1 agrees at 9 bases. V dropped 4 bases and J dropped 9; count of bases not matched to a gene: 6. The germline CDR1 and CDR2 sequences are SGDLS and YYNGEE. The CDR3 is 13 residues long.